These 20 T cell receptor beta chains share one sample of origin, sequenced in a study of CD8 T cells in Susac syndrome. When the RNA was reverse transcribed, random hexamers were used with an input of roughly 0.5 to 1 ug. Via MiXCR, TCRdb re-called the immunoSEQ multiplex PCR reads, giving one row per CDR3 protein. Of hundreds of thousands of distinct CDR3 sequences in the sample, around 83% are singletons; the top ten hold 0.11%. The sample comprised CD8+ T cells from PBMCs. All receptors derive from a human donor with multiple sclerosis.

The genes are TRBV20-1 and TRBJ2-1; 8 positions agree with TRBD2. Germline assignment: CDR1 DFQATT and CDR2 SNEGSKA (reference sequence). V dropped 3 bases and J dropped 8; count of bases not matched to a gene: 15. CDR3 size: 16 residues. CDR3 sequence: CSARVREGNLKDEQFF. The CDR3, as DNA: TGCAGTGCTAGGGTCCGGGAGGGGAACTTAAAGGATGAGCAGTTCTTC.

The chain links TRBV29-1 to TRBJ1-1; D remains ambiguous. Germline V gene lookup returns CDR1 SQVTM and CDR2 ANQGSEA. CDR3 length: 13 residues. V was clipped by 4 bases and J by 1 base, with 10 bases between them. The DNA of the CDR3 is TGCAGCGTTGTACCCGATGGGAACACTGAAGCTTTCTTT. Translated, it gives CSVVPDGNTEAFF. The full variable domain, in which reference TRBV29-1 and TRBJ1-1 provide the parts outside the CDR3, is SAVISQKPSRDICQRGTSLTIQCQVDSQVTMMFWYRQQPGQSLTLIATANQGSEATYESGFVIDKFPISRPNLTFSTLTVSNMSPEDSSIYLCSVVPDGNTEAFFGQGTRLTVV.

This clonotype was observed a few times. CDR3 in amino acids: CASSLEWLAGGYEQYF. As DNA, the CDR3 is TGTGCCAGCAGCTTAGAATGGCTAGCGGGAGGCTACGAGCAGTACTTC. J is TRBJ2-7 and V is TRBV7-2, with 11 positions matching TRBD2. Trimming took 1 base from V and 3 from J; bases not matched to a gene: 5. This CDR3 has 16 residues. CDR1 and CDR2 (germline): SGHTA, FQGNSA. The variable domain in full, with the rest retrieved from reference TRBV7-2 and TRBJ2-7, is GAGVSQSPSNKVTEKGKDVELRCDPISGHTALYWYRQSLGQGLEFLIYFQGNSAPDKSGLPSDRFSAERTGGSVSTLTIQRTQQEDSAVYLCASSLEWLAGGYEQYFGPGTRLTVT.

In its sample, this clonotype was seen once. The rearrangement uses TRBV29-1 and TRBJ2-2; 8 bases are shared with TRBD1. Trimming removed 2 bases from V and 4 bases from J; junction bases left unmatched: 3. The CDR3 runs to 14 residues. Germline V gene data show CDR1 as SQVTM and CDR2 as ANQGSEA. The CDR3 region is CSVEQGAGTGELFF. CDR3 in DNA: TGCAGCGTTGAACAGGGGGCCGGCACCGGGGAGCTGTTTTTT.

The rearrangement uses TRBV27 and TRBJ2-3; 11 nucleotides align to TRBD2. Germline CDR1 is MNHEY and CDR2 is SMNVEV (reference sequence). This CDR3 is 19 amino acids long. V was clipped by 2 bases and J by 2 bases; unmatched bases: 12. CDR3 bases: TGTGCCAGCAGTTTAATCGCTAGCGGGAGGAGAGGGCCCACAGATACGCAGTATTTT. This translates into CASSLIASGRRGPTDTQYF.

The rearrangement joins TRBV2 to TRBJ2-3; 8 bases agree with TRBD1. Per germline, CDR1 SNHLY and CDR2 FYNNEI. V lost 6 bases to trimming and J lost 2 bases; unmatched junction nucleotides: 7. The CDR3 loop spans 15 amino acids. The DNA for the CDR3 is TGTGCCAGCAGGGAGACAGGGGCTCTCACAGATACGCAGTATTTT. It encodes CASRETGALTDTQYF.

The CDR3 nucleotides read TGTGCCAGCCGTCCTAGACTAGCGGGACAGGGCGAGAAGACCCAGTACTTC. Translation gives CASRPRLAGQGEKTQYF. The gene calls are TRBV6-1 and TRBJ2-5, with TRBD2 matching over 11 bases. There are 17 residues in the CDR3. With 8 bases clipped from V and 6 bases from J, the junction kept 17 bases outside the gene matches. In germline, CDR1 is MNHNS, CDR2 SASEGT.

The chain has TRBV10-2 and TRBJ2-5, with 8 nucleotides matching TRBD1. CDR3 size: 13 residues. After removal of 5 bases from V and 6 bases from J, the junction contained 5 bases not matched to a gene. Germline assignment: CDR1 WSHSY and CDR2 SAAADI. In nucleotides, the CDR3 is TGCGCCAGCAGTTACAGGACAGGGCAGACCCAGTACTTC. Residues: CASSYRTGQTQYF.

This chain joins TRBV19 and TRBJ1-5; D ambiguous. Germline V gene data show CDR1 as LNHDA and CDR2 as SQIVND (reference sequence). V was clipped by 5 bases and J by 0 bases, with 14 bases between them. The CDR3 runs to 16 residues. The CDR3 nucleotides read TGTGCCAGTAGTGTGAGTATGGGAAATAGCAATCAGCCCCAGCATTTT. It is translated as CASSVSMGNSNQPQHF. Filled out from reference TRBV19 and TRBJ1-5, the complete variable domain reads DGGITQSPKYLFRKEGQNVTLSCEQNLNHDAMYWYRQDPGQGLRLIYYSQIVNDFQKGDIAEGYSVSREKKESFPLTVTSAQKNPTAFYLCASSVSMGNSNQPQHFGDGTRLSIL.

The chain links TRBV6-5 to TRBJ2-2; no clear D gene. V was trimmed by 8 bases and J by 7 bases, leaving 8 bases between them. This CDR3 is built from 11 residues. The germline V gene has CDR1 MNHEY and CDR2 SVGAGI. The CDR3 loop reads CASSVLGELFF. In DNA form, the CDR3 reads TGTGCCAGCTCTGTTCTCGGGGAGCTGTTTTTT.

The chain combines TRBV12-3 or TRBV12-4 with TRBJ2-7; D is perhaps TRBD2 (5 bases). This CDR3 spans 14 amino acids. V was shortened by 5 bases and J by 4 bases, with 15 bases between the two germline ends. This CDR3 is CASSPPSPWYEQYF. The CDR3 DNA sequence: TGTGCCAGCAGTCCCCCTAGCCCATGGTACGAGCAGTACTTC.

The chain combines TRBV9 with TRBJ2-1; 11 bases align to TRBD2. Losses at the gene ends were 3 bases for V and 7 bases for J; bases not matched to a gene: 9. Germline V gives CDR1 SGDLS, CDR2 YYNGEE. CDR3 length: 16 residues. CDR3 coding DNA: TGTGCCAGCAGCGGTCGAGGGGCTAGCGGGAGGAATGAGCAGTTCTTC. This sequence encodes CASSGRGASGRNEQFF.

V is TRBV2 and J is TRBJ1-5; D gene ambiguous. The germline CDR1 and CDR2 sequences are SNHLY and FYNNEI. The CDR3 loop spans 18 amino acids. With 3 bases removed from V and 0 bases from J, the gap between germline ends came to 18 bases. The CDR3 DNA reads as TGTGCCAGCAGTGAGACGTACAGACTTCTCATTAGCAATCAGCCCCAGCATTTT. Its translation: CASSETYRLLISNQPQHF.

The genes are TRBV6-6 and TRBJ2-1, with a tentative D call TRBD1 (5 bases). Germline CDR1 is MNHNY and CDR2 is SVGAGI (reference sequence). The CDR3 is 13 residues long. V lost 9 bases and J 8 bases, leaving 17 bases between the germline ends. The CDR3 DNA follows: TGTGCCAGAAGTGTTCAGGGTTGGGATGAGCAGTTCTTC. Translation: CARSVQGWDEQFF.

The V gene is TRBV7-9, the J gene TRBJ2-1; 8 positions match TRBD2. This CDR3 spans 15 amino acids. Germline values: CDR1 SEHNR, CDR2 FQNEAQ (reference sequence). V was pared by 3 bases and J by 9 bases, with 10 bases of the junction left unmatched. The CDR3 DNA sequence: TGTGCCAGCAGCTTCAAGACTAGCGCGCGGGGTGAGCAGTTCTTC. Translated: CASSFKTSARGEQFF.

The CDR3 nucleotides are TGTGCCAGCAGTTTACGGGTAGCCTACGAGCAGTACTTC. Residues: CASSLRVAYEQYF. The gene calls are TRBV27 and TRBJ2-7, with D hard to call. The CDR3 has 13 amino acids. Trimming left V 2 bases short and J 2 bases short, with 7 bases between. Germline CDR1 is MNHEY and CDR2 is SMNVEV (reference sequence).

The chain carries TRBV4-2 and TRBJ2-5; D may be TRBD1 (5 bases). Germline-derived CDR1 and CDR2 are LGHNA and YNFKEQ. The CDR3 is made up of 16 amino acids. Trimming removed 0 bases at V and 4 bases at J, with 15 bases between. CDR3 sequence: CASSQDLKGLRETQYF. CDR3 sequence (DNA): TGTGCCAGCAGCCAAGATCTGAAGGGGTTACGAGAGACCCAGTACTTC.

The J gene is TRBJ1-5, the V gene TRBV12-3 or TRBV12-4, with 7 positions matching TRBD1. V dropped 6 bases and J dropped 0; count of bases not matched to a gene: 8. The CDR3 totals 16 residues. In DNA form, the CDR3 reads TGTGCCAGCAGCCCTCCAGGGGGGAATAGCAATCAGCCCCAGCATTTT. This translates into CASSPPGGNSNQPQHF.

This chain links TRBV7-9 with TRBJ2-1, with 8 bases fitting TRBD2. The CDR3 consists of 17 residues. Germline V gives CDR1 SEHNR, CDR2 FQNEAQ (reference sequence). The J segment lost 7 bases and the V segment lost 5 bases, leaving 16 bases of the junction unmatched. The CDR3 reads CASSPDSGMSLTNEQFF. In DNA, the CDR3 is TGTGCCAGCAGCCCAGATAGCGGGATGAGCTTGACGAATGAGCAGTTCTTC.

The J gene is TRBJ1-1, the V gene TRBV7-9, with D tentatively TRBD1 (6 bases). Germline CDR1 reads SEHNR; CDR2 reads FQNEAQ (reference sequence). V lost 4 bases to trimming and J lost 3 bases, with 24 bases between them. The CDR3 has 18 amino acids. The CDR3 region has the DNA TGTGCCAGCAGCTCTATATCCCCGGACAGAAGACCGTACACTGAAGCTTTCTTT. Translation: CASSSISPDRRPYTEAFF.